The 25 T cell receptor beta chains below come from one sample, sequenced in a study of shared clonotypes between healthy human individuals. Sequenced by immunoSEQ multiplex PCR; TCRdb stores in-frame clones only, minus some. The data show 2,500,000 or so clones, 85% to 95% seen once. The specimen was naive CD4+ T cells from PBMCs. Subset given: CD45RA+ positively selected. The receptors shown here come from a man between 18 and 29 years old in good health. Some clones in this sample may be carry-over from other donors' samples.

The chain has TRBV5-3 and TRBJ2-1; TRBD2 matches 14 bases. TRBV5-3 is annotated as an ORF whose role is uncertain. With V trimmed by 4 bases and J by 2 bases, 5 bases remained unmatched. The CDR3 is 17 amino acids. The CDR3 reads CARSRRTSGRTYNEQFF. The CDR3 nucleotides are TGTGCCAGAAGCCGCCGGACTAGCGGGAGGACCTACAATGAGCAGTTCTTC.

The chain combines TRBV2 with TRBJ2-3; D not resolved. The V end lost 2 bases, the J end lost 4 bases, and 7 bases lay between the germline ends. Germline V gene sequence: CDR1 SNHLY, CDR2 FYNNEI. CDR3 length: 13 residues. This CDR3 reads CASSERVSDTQYF. The CDR3 DNA is TGTGCCAGCAGTGAACGAGTTTCAGATACGCAGTATTTT.

The chain links TRBV10-3 to TRBJ2-4; tentatively, D is TRBD2 (5 bases). Germline values: CDR1 ENHRY, CDR2 SYGVKD. Between the trimmed V and J ends, which lost 6 bases and 9 bases, there was a span of 27 bases. CDR3 size: 17 residues. Written as DNA, the CDR3 is TGTGCCATCAGCCCTTCTACCTCAGCGGCCCCCCCGGGCATTCAGTACTTC. It yields the protein CAISPSTSAAPPGIQYF.

V usage is TRBV19 and J usage is TRBJ1-5; TRBD1 might be the D (5 bases). Per germline, CDR1 LNHDA and CDR2 SQIVND (reference sequence). The CDR3 covers 15 residues. Trimming shortened V by 9 bases and J by 2 bases, and 17 bases separated the two germline ends. Here the CDR3 reads CASLAGPSRNQPQHF. For the CDR3, the DNA is TGTGCCAGCCTCGCGGGGCCCTCCCGCAATCAGCCCCAGCATTTT.

The gene calls are TRBV25-1 and TRBJ1-4, with D unresolved. The V gene lost 4 bases and the J gene lost 4 bases, with 16 bases spanning the gap. The CDR3 length is 16 residues. Germline V gene lookup returns CDR1 MGHDK and CDR2 SYGVNS. The CDR3 bases are TGTGCCAGCAGTGCGGTCAGCAGTAACCTTAATGAAAAACTGTTTTTT. Its protein product is CASSAVSSNLNEKLFF.

This rearrangement joins TRBV9 to TRBJ1-3; D might be TRBD1 (6 bases). Germline loops: CDR1 SGDLS, CDR2 YYNGEE. Trimming stripped 4 bases from V and 3 bases from J, with 14 bases between. This CDR3 is built from 15 residues. The CDR3 loop is CASSPPDRDGNTIYF. CDR3 in DNA: TGTGCCAGCAGCCCGCCGGACAGAGATGGAAACACCATATATTTT.

Of note for this clone: Other DNA sequences in this specimen translate into the identical CDR3. CDR3 region: CASSLTRNTEAFF. The CDR3 DNA reads as TGTGCCAGCAGCTTAACCAGGAACACTGAAGCTTTCTTT. V gene TRBV5-4 combines with J gene TRBJ1-1; no firm D call. In germline, CDR1 is SGHNT, CDR2 YYREEE (reference sequence). This CDR3 region has 13 residues. V was cut by 2 bases and J by 1 base, with 6 bases left in between. The entire variable domain, with the rest obtained from reference TRBV5-4 and TRBJ1-1, is as follows: ETGVTQSPTHLIKTRGQQVTLRCSSQSGHNTVSWYQQALGQGPQFIFQYYREEENGRGNFPPRFSGLQFPNYSSELNVNALELDDSALYLCASSLTRNTEAFFGQGTRLTVV.

This chain connects TRBV5-4 to TRBJ2-1; D is uncertain. Germline V gives CDR1 SGHNT, CDR2 YYREEE (reference sequence). The CDR3 is 13 amino acids. V was pared by 4 bases and J by 9 bases, with 14 bases between. CDR3 sequence: CASSPGPLVEQFF. In nucleotides, the CDR3 is TGTGCCAGCAGCCCCGGCCCCCTGGTTGAGCAGTTCTTC.

V gene TRBV27 combines with J gene TRBJ2-7; either TRBD1 or TRBD2 may supply D (7 bases each). The CDR3 totals 17 residues. CDR1 MNHEY and CDR2 SMNVEV come from the germline V gene (reference sequence). Trimming took off 5 bases at V and 3 bases at J, with 23 bases between the two ends. The CDR3 reads CASSVRQGRGVIYEQYF. The CDR3 DNA reads as TGTGCCAGCAGTGTACGACAGGGACGGGGGGTGATCTACGAGCAGTACTTC.

The chain recombines TRBV28 with TRBJ2-7; D possibly uses TRBD1 or TRBD2 (6 bases each). CDR3 size: 14 residues. CDR1 and CDR2 from the germline V gene are MDHEN and SYDVKM. Trimming took off 5 bases at V and 6 bases at J, with 17 bases between the two ends. The CDR3 nucleotides read TGTGCCAGCAGTAAGGGGGGCCCCCCCGGCGAGCAGTACTTC. It codes for CASSKGGPPGEQYF.

The rearrangement links TRBV14 to TRBJ1-2; TRBD1 might be the D (5 bases). CDR1 is SGHDN and CDR2 is FVKESK in the germline V gene. Trimming removed 4 bases from V and 4 bases from J, with 19 bases in between. The CDR3 extends over 16 amino acids. The CDR3 region has the DNA TGTGCCAGCAGCCCACCTCCCCGCGCAGGGCCCTATGGCTACACCTTC. It yields the protein CASSPPPRAGPYGYTF.

The chain couples TRBV28 to TRBJ2-5; TRBD2 might be the D (7 bases). Per the germline V gene, CDR1 is MDHEN and CDR2 is SYDVKM. CDR3 length equals 14 residues. Deletions cut 2 bases from V and 5 bases from J, with 12 bases between. The CDR3 reads CASSLGGAWETQYF. DNA for the CDR3: TGTGCCAGCAGTTTAGGGGGGGCATGGGAGACCCAGTACTTC. Together with reference TRBV28 and TRBJ2-5, the CDR3 gives the full variable domain: DVKVTQSSRYLVKRTGEKVFLECVQDMDHENMFWYRQDPGLGLRLIYFSYDVKMKEKGDIPEGYSVSREKKERFSLILESASTNQTSMYLCASSLGGAWETQYFGPGTRLLVL.

The chain combines TRBV29-1 with TRBJ1-2, with D hard to call. The CDR3 totals 15 residues. Deletions cut 4 bases from V and 3 bases from J, with 18 bases between. Per germline, CDR1 SQVTM and CDR2 ANQGSEA. The CDR3 sequence is CSVAKVLHQDYGYTF. The CDR3 DNA is TGCAGCGTTGCGAAGGTGCTACATCAGGACTATGGCTACACCTTC.

A note on this clone: Distinct nucleotide sequences in the sample also encode this CDR3. This chain uses TRBV2 with TRBJ2-5; no definite D call. The germline CDR1 and CDR2 sequences are SNHLY and FYNNEI. This CDR3 contains 11 residues. V was cut by 6 bases and J by 5 bases, with 7 bases left in between. CDR3 protein: CASRARETQYF. Written as DNA, the CDR3 is TGTGCCAGCAGGGCGAGGGAGACCCAGTACTTC.

This clone has just one count. This chain uses TRBV7-9 with TRBJ2-1; 10 positions agree with TRBD2. The ends lost 8 bases at V and 5 bases at J; junction bases unmatched: 6. The CDR3 spans 14 residues. Germline assignment: CDR1 SEHNR and CDR2 FQNEAQ (reference sequence). CDR3 sequence: CASGILAGNNEQFF. The DNA for the CDR3 is TGTGCCAGCGGTATACTAGCGGGGAACAATGAGCAGTTCTTC.

The chain has TRBV15 and TRBJ2-6, with D possibly TRBD2 on 6 matching bases. The CDR3 spans 17 residues. Trimming removed 5 bases from V and 0 bases from J, with 14 bases in between. Germline V gene sequence: CDR1 LNHNV, CDR2 YYDKDF (reference sequence). CDR3 sequence reads: CATSGLASNSGANVLTF. The CDR3, as DNA: TGTGCCACCAGCGGGCTAGCGTCCAACTCTGGGGCCAACGTCCTGACTTTC.

This clone was seen a single time. The chain has TRBV7-3 and TRBJ2-1, with D possibly matching TRBD1 (6 bases). Trimming pared 1 base from V and 2 bases from J, leaving 12 bases between. The length of the CDR3 is 16 residues. The germline gives CDR1 SGHTA, CDR2 FQGTGA. CDR3 nucleotides: TGTGCCAGCAGCTTAATGGGGGACAAACCCTACAATGAGCAGTTCTTC. This translates into CASSLMGDKPYNEQFF.

The chain links TRBV5-4 to TRBJ2-1; no clear D. Germline CDR1 is SGHNT and CDR2 is YYREEE (reference sequence). The CDR3 totals 14 residues. Trimming cost V 0 bases and J 6 bases, with 10 bases left between them. The CDR3, as DNA: TGTGCCAGCAGCTTGGCCGCTAGTATCAATGAGCAGTTCTTC. Translated, it gives CASSLAASINEQFF.

The rearrangement uses TRBV6-5 and TRBJ1-5; D might be TRBD1 (6 bases). Between the trimmed V and J ends, which lost 7 bases and 2 bases, there was a span of 15 bases. CDR1 is MNHEY, CDR2 SVGAGI, per germline. CDR3 length: 15 residues. CDR3 amino acids: CASTPGGRGNQPQHF. The DNA of the CDR3 is TGTGCCAGCACCCCGGGGGGCAGGGGCAATCAGCCCCAGCATTTT.

This clone was seen only a few times. Additional DNA sequences in this sample encode the identical CDR3. CDR3 region: CASSLAGVGETQYF. The DNA of the CDR3 is TGTGCCAGCAGCTTAGCAGGGGTAGGAGAGACCCAGTACTTC. The chain has TRBV7-6 and TRBJ2-5; a possible D gene is TRBD1 (5 bases). CDR1 is SGHVS and CDR2 is FNYEAQ in the germline V gene. V was shortened by 0 bases and J by 4 bases, with 9 bases between the two germline ends. The CDR3 is made up of 14 amino acids. Variable domain in full (rest from reference TRBV7-6 and TRBJ2-5): GAGVSQSPRYKVTKRGQDVALRCDPISGHVSLYWYRQALGQGPEFLTYFNYEAQQDKSGLPNDRFSAERPEGSISTLTIQRTEQRDSAMYRCASSLAGVGETQYFGPGTRLLVL.

The chain has TRBV11-2 and TRBJ2-5; 7 nucleotides agree with TRBD1. CDR3 length equals 18 residues. With V trimmed by 0 bases and J by 3 bases, 13 bases remained unmatched. Germline V gene data show CDR1 as SGHAT and CDR2 as FQNNGV. CDR3 in DNA: TGTGCCAGCAGCTTAGACTTCTCCTCGACAGGGCCTGAAGAGACCCAGTACTTC. This codes for CASSLDFSSTGPEETQYF.

The V call is TRBV27, the J call TRBJ1-6; 8 nucleotides match TRBD1. V was clipped by 1 base and J by 11 bases; unmatched bases: 7. CDR1 is MNHEY, CDR2 SMNVEV, per germline (reference sequence). The length of the CDR3 is 15 residues. The DNA for the CDR3 is TGTGCCAGCAGTTTATTGACAGGGGCGGGGACACCCCTCCACTTT. It codes for CASSLLTGAGTPLHF.

CDR3 nucleotide sequence: TGCGCCAGCAGCCAAGCCCCTGTCTTGGGACTGAAAACAGATACGCAGTATTTT. As protein: CASSQAPVLGLKTDTQYF. The V gene is TRBV4-1, the J gene TRBJ2-3; tentative D call: TRBD2 (6 bases). Germline CDR1 is MGHRA and CDR2 is YSYEKL. V was cut by 1 base and J by 3 bases, with 20 bases left in between. CDR3 length: 18 residues.

The chain links TRBV7-3 to TRBJ2-7, with TRBD1 matching 10 bases. This CDR3 region has 15 residues. The V gene end was trimmed by 2 bases and the J gene end by 5 bases; junction bases not matched to a gene: 6. From germline, CDR1 is SGHTA and CDR2 FQGTGA. CDR3 amino acids: CASSLSTGGWHEQYF. CDR3 DNA: TGTGCCAGCAGCTTATCGACAGGGGGCTGGCACGAGCAGTACTTC.

For the CDR3, the DNA is TGTGCCAGCAGCCCGTTGACAGGCTCCCTCACCGGGGAGCTGTTTTTT. Translation: CASSPLTGSLTGELFF. The chain is built from TRBV11-3 and TRBJ2-2; a weak D match, TRBD1 (6 bases). The germline gives CDR1 SGHNT, CDR2 YENEEA. This CDR3 spans 16 amino acids. The ends were cut back, 5 bases at V and 4 bases at J, with 17 bases in the middle.